The 17 T cell receptor beta chains presented below share a single source sample, sequenced in a study of beta chain features in type 1 diabetes. Since all of the isolated RNA was reverse transcribed, expressed TCRB transcripts were what got sequenced. Here immunoSEQ multiplex PCR was the method, and the copy in TCRdb shows in-frame clones only, minus some. The table includes more than 150,000 clones, 7% to 10% detected once. Sequencing was done on a sample of central memory CD4+ T cells from blood. Receptors originate from a young woman in good health.

The DNA for the CDR3 is TGTGCCATCAGTGAGGGCAGGGGTAACTATGGCTACACCTTC. Translating it yields CAISEGRGNYGYTF. V and J are TRBV10-3 and TRBJ1-2; D is perhaps TRBD1 (6 bases). The V gene lost 2 bases and the J gene lost 1 base, with 8 bases spanning the gap. This CDR3 comprises 14 residues. CDR1 is ENHRY, CDR2 SYGVKD, per germline.

The chain links TRBV9 to TRBJ1-4; TRBD1 is a possible D gene (6 bases). CDR1 SGDLS and CDR2 YYNGEE come from the germline V gene. Deletions cut 5 bases from V and 8 bases from J, with 13 bases between. This CDR3 has 13 residues. The CDR3 region has the DNA TGTGCCAGCAGTCGGACAGTAGGGGAAAAACTGTTTTTT. Amino acids: CASSRTVGEKLFF. The full variable domain, with the rest looked up from reference TRBV9 and TRBJ1-4, is DSGVTQTPKHLITATGQRVTLRCSPRSGDLSVYWYQQSLDQGLQFLIQYYNGEERAKGNILERFSAQQFPDLHSELNLSSLELGDSALYFCASSRTVGEKLFFGSGTQLSVL.

The rearrangement uses TRBV2 and TRBJ1-5, with D perhaps TRBD1 (6 bases). Per the germline V gene, CDR1 is SNHLY and CDR2 is FYNNEI. The CDR3 consists of 18 residues. Trimming pared 8 bases from V and 3 bases from J, leaving 26 bases between. CDR3 DNA sequence: TGTGCCAGCCACGAACCGGGGGGGCAGGGACGTTACAATCAGCCCCAGCATTTT. Translated, it gives CASHEPGGQGRYNQPQHF.

This clone was observed a few times. V and J are TRBV7-9 and TRBJ2-1; 7 nucleotides match TRBD2. Per germline, CDR1 SEHNR and CDR2 FQNEAQ (reference sequence). The CDR3 has 18 amino acids. V was clipped by 8 bases and J by 10 bases; unmatched bases: 26. The CDR3 protein is CASSPLPLAEVRLREQFF. CDR3 sequence (DNA): TGTGCCAGCTCTCCCCTGCCTCTAGCGGAGGTCCGGCTACGCGAGCAGTTCTTC.

This clone has a handful of counts. The chain uses TRBV11-2 and TRBJ2-1; TRBD2 aligns across 8 bases. Trimming removed 7 bases from V and 0 bases from J; junction bases left unmatched: 5. CDR3 length equals 15 residues. The germline V gene encodes CDR1 SGHAT and CDR2 FQNNGV. The CDR3 sequence: CASNPGTSSYNEQFF. The CDR3 coding sequence is TGTGCCAGCAACCCCGGGACTAGCTCCTACAATGAGCAGTTCTTC.

V usage is TRBV6-5 and J usage is TRBJ2-2; 7 nucleotides match TRBD2. The CDR3 totals 15 residues. The germline V gene has CDR1 MNHEY and CDR2 SVGAGI. V gave up 6 bases and J gave up 5 bases; unmatched junction bases: 9. CDR3 protein: CASRGGGESTGELFF. For the CDR3, the DNA is TGTGCCAGCAGAGGCGGGGGAGAGAGTACCGGGGAGCTGTTTTTT.

The chain is built from TRBV9 and TRBJ2-7, with D possibly being TRBD2 (6 bases). Per the germline V gene, CDR1 is SGDLS and CDR2 is YYNGEE. This CDR3 spans 15 amino acids. V lost 0 bases and J lost 2, with 12 bases in between. The CDR3 nucleotides read TGTGCCAGCAGCGTAGATGGGACGGGAGCCTACGAGCAGTACTTC. It codes for CASSVDGTGAYEQYF.

This clone was seen more than once but under ten times. V is TRBV7-8 and J is TRBJ2-7, with a weak D call TRBD1 (6 bases). This CDR3 is built from 15 residues. Germline V lookup: CDR1 SGHVS, CDR2 FQNEAQ. The V end lost 0 bases, the J end lost 6 bases, and 15 bases lay between the germline ends. CDR3 sequence: CASSLASGQLAEQYF. DNA for the CDR3: TGTGCCAGCAGCTTAGCCTCTGGACAGCTAGCCGAGCAGTACTTC. Full variable domain (rest looked up from reference TRBV7-8 and TRBJ2-7): GAGVSQSPRYKVAKRGQDVALRCDPISGHVSLFWYQQALGQGPEFLTYFQNEAQLDKSGLPSDRFFAERPEGSVSTLKIQRTQQEDSAVYLCASSLASGQLAEQYFGPGTRLTVT.

This clone was seen a few times. The chain carries TRBV2 and TRBJ1-1; weak D call: TRBD1 (6 bases). Germline CDR1 reads SNHLY; CDR2 reads FYNNEI. V gave up 7 bases and J gave up 5 bases, with 11 bases separating them. The CDR3 is 12 amino acids. CDR3 sequence (DNA): TGTGCCAGCACAGGGGATGTGACTGAAGCTTTCTTT. Amino acids: CASTGDVTEAFF.

This clone was counted a few times. V and J are TRBV7-9 and TRBJ2-3; 9 nucleotides line up with TRBD2. The junction had 6 bases not matched to a gene; V was cut back by 1 base and J by 4 bases. The CDR3 sequence is 16 residues long. The germline gives CDR1 SEHNR, CDR2 FQNEAQ (reference sequence). The CDR3 spells CASSLGASGIADTQYF. Written as DNA, the CDR3 is TGTGCCAGCAGCTTAGGCGCTAGCGGGATAGCAGATACGCAGTATTTT. Full variable domain (rest looked up from reference TRBV7-9 and TRBJ2-3): DTGVSQNPRHKITKRGQNVTFRCDPISEHNRLYWYRQTLGQGPEFLTYFQNEAQLEKSRLLSDRFSAERPKGSFSTLEIQRTEQGDSAMYLCASSLGASGIADTQYFGPGTRLTVL.

This clone was recorded a few times. The V and J genes are TRBV7-2 and TRBJ1-2; a weak D match, TRBD1 (6 bases). In germline, CDR1 is SGHTA, CDR2 FQGNSA. The CDR3 runs to 16 residues. V lost 5 bases to trimming and J lost 4 bases, with 20 bases between them. CDR3 DNA: TGTGCCAGCAGCCCCTCCCGAATCGGGGGGCGCTATGGCTACACCTTC. This translates into CASSPSRIGGRYGYTF. Filled out from reference TRBV7-2 and TRBJ1-2, the complete variable domain reads GAGVSQSPSNKVTEKGKDVELRCDPISGHTALYWYRQSLGQGLEFLIYFQGNSAPDKSGLPSDRFSAERTGGSVSTLTIQRTQQEDSAVYLCASSPSRIGGRYGYTFGSGTRLTVV.

The rearrangement joins TRBV11-2 to TRBJ2-7; 11 nucleotides line up with TRBD2. Looked up from germline, CDR1 is SGHAT and CDR2 is FQNNGV. CDR3 length: 16 residues. V was clipped by 5 bases and J by 0 bases; unmatched bases: 6. This chain's CDR3 is CASSQRLAGSSYEQYF. The CDR3 DNA follows: TGTGCCAGCAGCCAGAGACTAGCGGGAAGCTCCTACGAGCAGTACTTC.

The V and J genes are TRBV11-3 and TRBJ1-1, with a tentative D call TRBD1 (6 bases). The V end lost 2 bases, the J end lost 11 bases, and 15 bases lay between the germline ends. Germline-derived CDR1 and CDR2 are SGHNT and YENEEA. The CDR3 extends over 13 amino acids. CDR3 amino acids: CASSLSGGAQAFF. CDR3 nucleotides: TGTGCCAGCAGCTTATCGGGGGGCGCCCAGGCTTTCTTT.

The gene calls are TRBV7-9 and TRBJ1-2; 9 bases line up with TRBD1. Germline CDR1 is SEHNR and CDR2 is FQNEAQ (reference sequence). V trimming: 1 base; J trimming: 8 bases; junction bases outside the gene matches: 2. This CDR3 is built from 13 residues. The CDR3 spells CASSLGGTGGYTF. In DNA, the CDR3 is TGTGCCAGCAGCTTAGGAGGGACAGGGGGCTACACCTTC.

Only a few counts were recorded for this clone. The chain couples TRBV25-1 to TRBJ1-2; 7 bases agree with TRBD1. CDR1 and CDR2 from the germline V gene are MGHDK and SYGVNS. This CDR3 region has 12 residues. The V and J ends lost 5 bases and 8 bases, in that order; junction bases with no gene match: 5. CDR3 sequence reads: CASSPQGGGYTF. The DNA of the CDR3 is TGTGCCAGCAGTCCCCAGGGGGGCGGCTACACCTTC.

The chain recombines TRBV9 with TRBJ2-3, with 9 nucleotides matching TRBD2. The CDR3 spans 16 residues. The germline CDR1 and CDR2 sequences are SGDLS and YYNGEE. V gave up 4 bases and J gave up 0 bases; unmatched junction bases: 6. This CDR3 is CASSPSGAVSTDTQYF. CDR3 nucleotide sequence: TGTGCCAGCAGCCCTAGCGGGGCTGTTAGCACAGATACGCAGTATTTT.

The rearrangement joins TRBV6-5 to TRBJ1-1, with D uncertain. Germline V gives CDR1 MNHEY, CDR2 SVGAGI. Trimming removed 2 bases from V and 7 bases from J, with 5 bases in between. CDR3 length: 11 residues. CDR3 in DNA: TGTGCCAGCAGTTACCTCAGTGAAGCTTTCTTT. It encodes CASSYLSEAFF.